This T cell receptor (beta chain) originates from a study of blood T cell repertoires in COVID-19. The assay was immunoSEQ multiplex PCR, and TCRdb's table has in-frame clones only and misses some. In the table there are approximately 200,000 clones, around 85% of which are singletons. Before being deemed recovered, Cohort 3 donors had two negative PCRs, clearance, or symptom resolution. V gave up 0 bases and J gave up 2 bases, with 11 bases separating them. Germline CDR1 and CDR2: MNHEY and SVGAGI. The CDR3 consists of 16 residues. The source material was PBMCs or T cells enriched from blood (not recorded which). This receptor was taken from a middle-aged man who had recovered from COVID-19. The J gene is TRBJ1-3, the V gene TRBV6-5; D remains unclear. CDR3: CASSYSGGRTGNTIYF. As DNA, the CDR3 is TGTGCCAGCAGTTACTCGGGCGGGAGGACTGGAAACACCATATATTTT.